This TCR beta chain was sequenced in a study of OX40 agonist ivuxolimab in advanced cancers. Describing the broader study: The costimulatory receptor OX40 (CD134) was targeted by ivuxolimab, a fully human IgG2 agonistic monoclonal antibody. Partial responses occurred in three dose-escalation patients: two with cutaneous melanoma and one with hepatocellular carcinoma. In the dose-escalation cohort, approximately 80% of patients were male, and the mean age was approximately 60 years with a range of roughly 20 to 79. Peripheral TCRbeta sequencing was intended to test whether TCR sequence diversity was altered and clonal T-cell expansion was caused by ivuxolimab. Patients were allowed to have had prior anti-PD-1, anti-PD-L1 or anti-CTLA-4 therapy, and 40% of the dose-escalation patients had been treated with checkpoint inhibitors. Among the roughly 54 dose-escalation patients, approximately 20 had hepatocellular carcinoma, roughly 15 melanoma, 9 renal cell carcinoma and 9 head and neck cancer. The paper describes the monotherapy dose-escalation part (N of about 57 patients) of the phase I trial of ivuxolimab. Intravenous ivuxolimab was administered to patients every 2 weeks at six dose levels: 0.01, 0.1, 0.3, 1.5, 3 and 10 mg/kg. On the study overall, not on this receptor specifically: After ivuxolimab, more expanded clones were found on average in CD8+ T cells than in CD4+ T cells. Low levels of normalized T-cell clonal expansion were also seen in some nonresponding patients. In the 0.1-3.0 mg/kg groups, partial responders were among the patients with the lowest normalized peripheral clonal expansion, particularly in CD8+ T cells. Clonal expansion of both CD4+ and CD8+ blood T cells was observed from baseline to week 6 at doses 0.1 to 3.0 mg/kg. The antigen specificity of the clonally expanded peripheral T cells was not determined.

From the cysteine up to the phenylalanine, the CDR3 has a length of 13 residues. Of the read, only the CDR3 DNA is kept; its 39 bases are in frame from base 1. V lost 7 bases and J lost 12 bases, and the count of bases not matched to a germline gene is 8. From the germline V gene (reference sequence), CDR1 is LNHDA and CDR2 is SQIVND. Genomic DNA was extracted from sorted cells for sequencing of the TCRbeta CDR3 region. TCRbeta CDR3 regions were sequenced using the immunoSEQ Assay. The table comes from immuneACCESS by way of TCRdb, which keeps in-frame sequences with V and J called. Part of the clones is missing from these tables; in studies checked, under half for an unresolved V gene and the rest for unknown reasons. The sample data list around 76,000 clones, and around 86% of these were observed just once. The ten top clones hold 2.8% of the sample. On this clone itself: The clone's antigen remains unknown. No base-level quality is on record; no much larger clone is a single base apart.

The trial excluded patients who had a history of autoimmune disease or who were on systemic immunosuppression. Peripheral blood for TCR sequencing was drawn from every dose cohort at baseline, at cycle 4 day 1 and at cycle 7 day 1. Samples were obtained from an open-label, multicenter, first-in-human phase I dose-escalation trial of ivuxolimab. Adults with locally advanced or metastatic melanoma, renal cell, hepatocellular, or head and neck squamous cell carcinoma were enrolled in the trial. Before TCR sequencing, CD4+ T cells and CD8+ T cells were sorted from peripheral blood as separate populations.

The receptor chain draws on TRBV19 and TRBJ1-6, with 8 bases matching TRBD1. This clonotype originated in an adult with an advanced solid tumor such as melanoma, head and neck, liver or kidney cancer. This sample comprised CD4+ or CD8+ T cells sorted from blood, obtained in a trial of the OX40 agonist ivuxolimab. The DNA sequence follows: TGTGCCAGTAAGCTCGGACAGGGTGGACCCCTCCACTTT. It translates as CASKLGQGGPLHF.